This T cell receptor (beta chain) originates from a study of T cells in Graves' hyperthyroidism and ophthalmopathy. At the level of the study: Peripheral blood sampling occurred at initial diagnosis, before any treatment. General observations from the study: Blood held most thyroid clonotypes expanded above 0.001 frequency.

Newly diagnosed hyperthyroidism, duration under 2 months, in patients aged 18 to 65. Fresh 10 ml peripheral blood yielded PBMCs. Regions amplified from RNA transcripts were the TCR beta CDR3 regions. HTBI primers were used for first-round RT-PCR of the TCR CDR3. Each CDR3 protein gets one entry after TCRdb re-called the multiplex PCR reads with MiXCR. The sample carries hundreds of thousands of distinct CDR3 sequences, approximately 40% recorded once. The germline CDR1 and CDR2 sequences are SQVTM and ANQGSEA. Germline trimming cut 3 bases from V and 3 bases from J; bases unmatched to any gene: 8. The CDR3 is 15 residues long. At least ten counts were recorded for this clonotype. Its antigen is unknown.

The sequence was collected from a young man with Graves' hyperthyroidism. What was sequenced was blood. J is TRBJ2-7 and V is TRBV29-1, with 10 bases identical to TRBD1. The CDR3 sequence: CSVEGSGTGDYEQYF. For the CDR3, the DNA is TGCAGCGTTGAGGGCTCCGGGACAGGGGACTACGAGCAGTACTTC.